This note documents a single T cell receptor beta chain sequence. Participant-reported clinical history was the basis for cohort assignment. These data come from a study of blood T cell repertoires in COVID-19. The germline CDR1 and CDR2 sequences are KGHDR and SFDVKD. This CDR3 region has 13 residues. V lost 2 bases, J lost 7 bases, and 10 bases lay in between. The assay was immunoSEQ multiplex PCR, and TCRdb's table has in-frame clones only and misses some. The table lists almost 400,000 clones, approximately 88% of them singletons. Sequencing input: PBMCs or T cells enriched from blood (not recorded which). This chain uses TRBV24-1 with TRBJ2-5; weak D call: TRBD2 (6 bases). The clonotype comes from a woman younger than 45 with acute COVID-19. CDR3 protein: CATSDYGGGTQYF. Here the CDR3 DNA reads TGTGCCACCAGTGATTACGGGGGAGGGACCCAGTACTTC.